These T cell receptor beta chains were read from a single sample in a study of metastatic and nonmetastatic thyroid tumors. TCRdb redid the clone calls on the PCR reads using MiXCR. The profile shows 85,000 to 95,000 clones, about 15% of them singletons. Sequencing was done on a sample of blood. These receptors all stem from a female donor with papillary thyroid cancer or a benign thyroid nodule (not recorded which). Some clones in this sample may be carry-over from other donors' samples. The CDR3 runs from the conserved cysteine through the conserved F or W.

TRBJ1-5,TRBV20-1,CSVSEGGNQPQHF
TRBJ2-7,TRBV28,CARSLSGDYEKYF
TRBJ1-4,TRBV30,CAWSGGGKLFF
TRBJ2-1,TRBV5-5,CASSSFRASSAYNEQFF
TRBJ2-2,TRBV19,CASRGPGQVNTGELFF
TRBJ2-5,TRBV5-6,CASSWQGIGQETQYF
TRBJ2-7,TRBV19,CASSPTGYSYEQYF
TRBJ2-7,TRBV28,CASSTPGRNYEQYF
TRBJ1-5,TRBV6-1,CASNVINQPQHF
TRBJ1-2,TRBV12-3/TRBV12-4,CASSLGGRGYTF
TRBJ2-3,TRBV28,CASKVGSSTDTQYF
TRBJ2-3,TRBV7-8,CASSSYTGTGSDTQYF
TRBJ2-7,TRBV5-6,CASSLTRDSLYEQYF
TRBJ2-7,TRBV14,CASSPLDGGYFEEQYF
TRBJ2-3,TRBV11-3,CASSLGLGIRRTSGDTQYF
TRBJ1-2,TRBV7-3,CASSLWIRATNTNYGYTF
TRBJ1-2,TRBV29-1,CSVALGGAGYGYTF
TRBJ2-5,TRBV7-2,CASRGEGRSQYF
TRBJ1-6,TRBV6-1,CATSRLPWGSYNSPLHF
TRBJ2-7,TRBV11-2,CASSFWGTRTNEQYF
TRBJ2-2,TRBV2,CASQWLRSPGELFF
TRBJ2-1,TRBV2,CASTSGSYNEQFF
TRBJ2-3,TRBV12-3/TRBV12-4,CASSLEGQNTDTQYF
TRBJ2-7,TRBV2,CASRTDRGEQYF
TRBJ2-7,TRBV6-1,CATQVGGRSYEQYF
TRBJ2-7,TRBV20-1,CSAGGSTYEQYF
TRBJ2-6,TRBV5-1,CASSWRKGSGANVLTF
TRBJ1-1,TRBV28,CASSRAGTSNTEAFF